The sequence of this T cell receptor (beta chain) was determined in a study of technical replicates of blood from a handful of donors. This CDR3 is built from 13 residues. Deletions cut 3 bases from V and 3 bases from J, with 6 bases between. In germline, CDR1 is LNHNV, CDR2 YYDKDF (reference sequence). The assay was immunoSEQ multiplex PCR, and TCRdb's table has in-frame clones only and misses some. This sample has approximately 75,000 clones; approximately 96% occur once, and the top ten carry under 0.2%. The chain carries TRBV15 and TRBJ1-5, with D unclear. Sequencing was carried out using T cells isolated from PBMCs. This TCR was sampled from a human donor in good health. CDR3 protein: CATSSRYNQPQHF. DNA of the CDR3: TGTGCCACCAGCAGCAGGTACAATCAGCCCCAGCATTTT.